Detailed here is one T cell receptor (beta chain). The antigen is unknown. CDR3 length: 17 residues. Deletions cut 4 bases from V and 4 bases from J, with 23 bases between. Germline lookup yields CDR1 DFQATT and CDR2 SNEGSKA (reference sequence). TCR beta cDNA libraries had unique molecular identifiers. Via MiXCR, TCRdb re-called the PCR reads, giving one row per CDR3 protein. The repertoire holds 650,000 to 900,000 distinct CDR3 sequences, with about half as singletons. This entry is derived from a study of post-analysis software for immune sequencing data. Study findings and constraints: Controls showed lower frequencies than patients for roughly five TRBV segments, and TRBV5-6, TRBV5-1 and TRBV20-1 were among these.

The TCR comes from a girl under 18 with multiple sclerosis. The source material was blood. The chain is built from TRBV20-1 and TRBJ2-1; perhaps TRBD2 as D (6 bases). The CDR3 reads CSAIGGGGFGGYNEQFF. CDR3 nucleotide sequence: TGCAGTGCTATCGGTGGGGGAGGCTTTGGAGGTTACAATGAGCAGTTCTTC.